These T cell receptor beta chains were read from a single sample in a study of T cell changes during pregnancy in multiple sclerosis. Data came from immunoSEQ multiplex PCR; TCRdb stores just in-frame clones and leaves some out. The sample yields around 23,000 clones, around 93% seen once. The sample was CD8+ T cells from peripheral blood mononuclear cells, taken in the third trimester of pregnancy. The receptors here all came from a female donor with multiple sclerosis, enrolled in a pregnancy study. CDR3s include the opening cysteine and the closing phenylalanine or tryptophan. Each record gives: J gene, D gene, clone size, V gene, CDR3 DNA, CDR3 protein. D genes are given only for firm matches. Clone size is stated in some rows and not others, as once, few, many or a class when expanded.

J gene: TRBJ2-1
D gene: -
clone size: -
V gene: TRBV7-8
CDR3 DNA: TGTGCCAGCAGCTTAGCAAAGCCAGGGCACCCCTACAATGAGCAGTTCTTC
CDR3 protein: CASSLAKPGHPYNEQFF

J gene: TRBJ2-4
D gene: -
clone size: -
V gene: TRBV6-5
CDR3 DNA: TGTGCCAGCAGTTACTCGGTGAACAACCCGCAGTACTTC
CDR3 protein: CASSYSVNNPQYF

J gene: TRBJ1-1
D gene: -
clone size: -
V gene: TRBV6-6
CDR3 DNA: TGTGCCAGCAGTTACGGCGACAGGGAAGCTTTCTTT
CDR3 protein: CASSYGDREAFF

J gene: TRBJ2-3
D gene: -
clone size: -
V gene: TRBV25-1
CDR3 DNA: TGTGCCAGCAGGTCGGCGGGGGCGAGCACAGATACGCAGTATTTT
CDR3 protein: CASRSAGASTDTQYF

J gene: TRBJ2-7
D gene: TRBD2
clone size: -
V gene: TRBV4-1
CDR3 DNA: TGCGCCAGCAGCCAAGATTGGTCTAGCGGGAACGAGCAGTACTTC
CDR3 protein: CASSQDWSSGNEQYF

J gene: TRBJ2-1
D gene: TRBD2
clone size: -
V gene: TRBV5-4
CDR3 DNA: TGTGCCAGCAGCTCCTTAGCGGGAGATGAGCAGTTCTTC
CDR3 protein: CASSSLAGDEQFF

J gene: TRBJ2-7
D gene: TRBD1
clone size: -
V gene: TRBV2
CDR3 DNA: TGTGCCAGCAGTCGTCGGGCAGGGGGCGACTACGAGCAGTACTTC
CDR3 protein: CASSRRAGGDYEQYF

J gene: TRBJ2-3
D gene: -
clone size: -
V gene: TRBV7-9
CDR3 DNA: TGTGCCAGCAGCCTCCCGAGGGAAGATACGCAGTATTTT
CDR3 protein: CASSLPREDTQYF

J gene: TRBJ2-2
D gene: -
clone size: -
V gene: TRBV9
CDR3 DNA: TGTGCCAGCGTGGGACTGAACACCGGGGAGCTGTTTTTT
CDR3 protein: CASVGLNTGELFF

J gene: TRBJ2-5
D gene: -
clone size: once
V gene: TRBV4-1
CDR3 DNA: TGCGCCAGCAGCCAAGATCCGAGAGAGACCCAGTACTTC
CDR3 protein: CASSQDPRETQYF

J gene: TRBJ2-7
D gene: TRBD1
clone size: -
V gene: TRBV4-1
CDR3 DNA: TGCGCCAGCAGCCTCGAGTTAAAGGGGGCTTACGAGCAGTACTTC
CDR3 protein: CASSLELKGAYEQYF

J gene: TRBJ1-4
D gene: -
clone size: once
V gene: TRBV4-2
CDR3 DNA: TGTGCCAGCAGCCAACTTCTGACAGATGAAAAACTGTTTTTT
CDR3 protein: CASSQLLTDEKLFF

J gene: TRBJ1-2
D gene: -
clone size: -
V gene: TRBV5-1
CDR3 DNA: TGCGCCAGCAGCTTGGAGACTTCTGTACCCTATGGCTACACCTTC
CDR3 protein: CASSLETSVPYGYTF

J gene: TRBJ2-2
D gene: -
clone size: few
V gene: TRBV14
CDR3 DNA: TGTGCCAGCAGAGTGGGCTCCTATAACACCGGGGAGCTGTTTTTT
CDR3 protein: CASRVGSYNTGELFF

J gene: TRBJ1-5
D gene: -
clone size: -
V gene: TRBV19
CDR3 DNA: TGTGCCAGTAGTATCGATGCAGGTATGGATCAGCCCCAGCATTTT
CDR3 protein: CASSIDAGMDQPQHF

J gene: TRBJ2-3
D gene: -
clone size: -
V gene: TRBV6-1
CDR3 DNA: TGTGCCAGCAGTGGCTCAGGGGGCACAGATACGCAGTATTTT
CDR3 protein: CASSGSGGTDTQYF

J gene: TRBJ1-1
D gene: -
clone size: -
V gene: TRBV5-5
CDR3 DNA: TGTGCCAGCAGCTCCTTTGCGGGGGGAGAGACTGAAGCTTTCTTT
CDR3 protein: CASSSFAGGETEAFF

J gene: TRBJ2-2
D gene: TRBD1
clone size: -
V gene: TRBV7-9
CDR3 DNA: TGTGCCAGCAGCCTGTCATCACAGGGGGCTGGAGTCGCCGGGGAGCTGTTTTTT
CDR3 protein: CASSLSSQGAGVAGELFF

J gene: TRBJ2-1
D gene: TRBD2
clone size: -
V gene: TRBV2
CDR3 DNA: TGTGCCAGCCTCCGGGGGGGGCGGATCTACAATGAGCAGTTCTTC
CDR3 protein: CASLRGGRIYNEQFF

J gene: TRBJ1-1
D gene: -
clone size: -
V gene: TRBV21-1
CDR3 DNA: TGTGCCATCGAACTTAGGACAGTGAACACTGAAGCTTTCTTT
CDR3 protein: CAIELRTVNTEAFF

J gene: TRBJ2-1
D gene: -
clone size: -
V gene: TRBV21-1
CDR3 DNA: TGTGCCAGCAGCAAAGGAGGCGGGAACAATGAGCAGTTCTTC
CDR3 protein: CASSKGGGNNEQFF

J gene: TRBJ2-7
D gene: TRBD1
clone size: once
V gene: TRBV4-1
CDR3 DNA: TGCGCCAGCAGCCAAGATTGGGCCGGGACAGACTACGAGCAGTACTTC
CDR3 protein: CASSQDWAGTDYEQYF

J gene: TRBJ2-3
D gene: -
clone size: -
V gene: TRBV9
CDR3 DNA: TGTGCCAGCAGCGGAGAGCTAGCGAAGGCAGATACGCAGTATTTT
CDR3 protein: CASSGELAKADTQYF